This T cell receptor (beta chain) emerged from a study of patients and donors after allogeneic stem cell transplantation. CDR1 MNHEY and CDR2 SVGAGI come from the germline V gene. Trimming at V came to 5 bases and at J to 3 bases, leaving 2 bases not matched to a gene. The CDR3 totals 15 residues. TCRdb used MiXCR to reprocess the RT-PCR reads, holding one entry per CDR3 protein. The sample yields about 110,000 distinct CDR3 sequences, around 35% seen once. This clonotype was observed a few times. The rearrangement joins TRBV6-5 to TRBJ2-6; 9 nucleotides agree with TRBD1. Specimen: blood, either unsorted or a sorted T cell fraction (not recorded which). The receptor was derived from a human donor who was either an allogeneic HSCT recipient or a stem cell or donor lymphocyte infusion donor (not recorded which). It is not recorded whose cells these are; they may come from a transplant donor. The CDR3 region is CASSTGGFGANVLTF. Written as DNA, the CDR3 is TGTGCCAGCAGTACAGGGGGCTTTGGGGCCAACGTCCTGACTTTC.